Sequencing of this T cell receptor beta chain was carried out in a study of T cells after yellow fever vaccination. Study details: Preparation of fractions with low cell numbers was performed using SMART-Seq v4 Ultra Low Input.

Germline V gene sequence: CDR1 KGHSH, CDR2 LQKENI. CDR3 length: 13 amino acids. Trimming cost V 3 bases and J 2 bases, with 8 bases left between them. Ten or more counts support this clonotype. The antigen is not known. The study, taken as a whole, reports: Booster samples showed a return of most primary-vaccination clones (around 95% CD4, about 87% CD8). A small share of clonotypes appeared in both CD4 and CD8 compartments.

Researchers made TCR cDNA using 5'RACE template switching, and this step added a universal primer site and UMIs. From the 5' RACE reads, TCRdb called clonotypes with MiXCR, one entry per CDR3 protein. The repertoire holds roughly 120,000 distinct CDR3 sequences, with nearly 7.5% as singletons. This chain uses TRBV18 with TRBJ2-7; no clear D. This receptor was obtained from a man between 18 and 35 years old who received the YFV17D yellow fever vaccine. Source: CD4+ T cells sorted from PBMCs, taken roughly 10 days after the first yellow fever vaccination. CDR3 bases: TGTGCCAGCTCACCGGACGGTGCCTACGAGCAGTACTTC. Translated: CASSPDGAYEQYF.